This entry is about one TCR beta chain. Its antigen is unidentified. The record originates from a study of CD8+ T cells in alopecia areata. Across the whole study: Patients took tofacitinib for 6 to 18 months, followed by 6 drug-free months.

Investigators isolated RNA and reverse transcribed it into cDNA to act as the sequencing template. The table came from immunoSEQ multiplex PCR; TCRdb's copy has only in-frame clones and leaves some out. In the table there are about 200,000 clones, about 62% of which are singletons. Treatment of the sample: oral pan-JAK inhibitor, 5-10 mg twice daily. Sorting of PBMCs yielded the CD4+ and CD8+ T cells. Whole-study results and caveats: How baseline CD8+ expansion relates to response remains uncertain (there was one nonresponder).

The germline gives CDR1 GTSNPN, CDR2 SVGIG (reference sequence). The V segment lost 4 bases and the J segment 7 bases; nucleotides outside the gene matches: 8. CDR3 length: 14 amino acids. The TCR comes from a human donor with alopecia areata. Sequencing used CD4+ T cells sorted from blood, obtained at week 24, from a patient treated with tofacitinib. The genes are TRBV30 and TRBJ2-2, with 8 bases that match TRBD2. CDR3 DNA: TGTGCCTGGAACCGGGAGGGCCCAATCGGGGAGCTGTTTTTT. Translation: CAWNREGPIGELFF.